This T cell receptor beta chain stems from a study of Ad26.COV2.S vaccination and SARS-CoV-2 variants (dated by TCRdb to 2020 to 2023). Concerning the study at large: Donors in the vaccine arm were drawn from COV1001, a multicentre, randomized, double-blind, placebo-controlled phase I-IIa trial testing Ad26.COV2.S in healthy adults. Ad26.COV2.S was given intramuscularly at 5x10^10 or 1x10^11 viral particles, as a single shot or as two shots 56 days apart. The specificity and breadth of SARS-CoV-2-reactive T cell receptors after Ad26.COV2.S vaccination were assessed by TCRbeta repertoire sequencing. The TCR-sequenced set comprised around 30 samples: around 20 Ad26.COV2.S vaccine recipients, 5 placebo recipients and 8 SARS-CoV-2 convalescent individuals. Trial participants were randomized into five groups of five: low-dose or high-dose Ad26.COV2.S given once or twice, or placebo on both occasions. Investigators remained blinded to trial group allocation during experiments and outcome assessment. The paper's findings and limits, for the study overall: Vaccine and placebo recipients had comparable non-spike TCR breadth, which fits with the vaccine containing only spike. After vaccination, spike-specific CD8+ and CD4+ T cell responses were reported to show substantial breadth. The authors noted that the TCR breadth and depth analyses may have underestimated total T cell responses. Spike-specific TCR breadth was higher in Ad26.COV2.S recipients than in placebo recipients (P = 0.0014). The study was not powered to compare responses between vaccine doses or regimens.

TCRbeta CDR3 regions were sequenced with the immunoSEQ Assay. After extraction, genomic DNA underwent amplification by bias-controlled multiplex PCR, followed by high-throughput sequencing. In the authors' own workflow: To quantify the absolute abundance of each unique TCRbeta CDR3 region, sequences were collapsed and filtered. T cell fraction was estimated by normalizing TCRbeta template counts to usable DNA, with usable DNA measured through amplification of reference genes found in all nucleated cells. Repertoire TCRs were annotated as SARS-CoV-2-specific by exact matching of V gene, CDR3 amino acid sequence and J gene to a known reactive TCR set. The reference SARS-CoV-2 TCR set was obtained from MIRA and was filtered for enrichment in COVID-19-positive ImmuneCODE repertoires, whereby public or cross-reactive TCRs were removed. Based on the MIRA antigens, annotated TCRs were further analysed at the level of specific ORF or position within ORF. Breadth was defined as the number of annotated unique rearrangements divided by the total number of unique productive rearrangements, and depth was defined as the summed frequency of the annotated unique rearrangements. Two-sided Wilcoxon rank-sum tests were used to compare TCR breadth between groups. Imported from immuneACCESS, the table was reduced by TCRdb to in-frame sequences with V and J called. These copies leave out some clones; in studies compared against another copy, an unresolved V gene accounts for under half, and the cause of the remainder is not known. V and J calls and clone size are those listed in that table; D and trimming were worked out from the DNA. The sample table lists a few hundred thousand clones, 83% of them with a count of one. The ten largest clones take up approximately 7.8% of the sample.

With regard to this clone: Its target antigen remains unknown. Per-nucleotide qualities are absent, and no much larger clonotype sits a single base away.

Sample treatment or condition, as interpreted from the label and publication: around 19 received Ad26.COV2.S at low or high dose, single or two shots; 5 received placebo; per-sample allocation not given. Repertoires of vaccine and placebo recipients were sequenced from samples collected on day 63 after the first injection. Cohort 1b enrolled about two dozen adults aged 18-55 years at a single site in Boston, USA, between 29 July and 7 August 2020. Ad26.COV2.S was a replication-incompetent adenovirus type 26 vector that expressed a prefusion-stabilized SARS-CoV-2 spike protein derived from the original Wuhan strain. The receptor was derived from a person aged 18-65 years who received the Ad26.COV2.S COVID-19 vaccine or a placebo. The sample here was peripheral blood, taken in a trial of Ad26.COV2.S vaccine versus placebo.

The encoded CDR3 is CATSEPGAASTDTQYF. The nucleotide sequence reads as follows: TGTGCCACCAGTGAACCAGGAGCAGCTAGCACAGATACGCAGTATTTT. In this chain, TRBV24-1 is recombined with TRBJ2-3, with an unclear D gene assignment. Reading the germline V gene gives CDR1 KGHDR and CDR2 SFDVKD. The CDR3, from cysteine to phenylalanine, totals 16 residues. The CDR3 DNA has 48 bases and is translated from base 1. At the junction V is shortened by 4 bases and J by 0 bases, with 13 bases in between.